This is a list of T cell receptor beta chains from one sample in a study of yellow fever vaccine responses in identical twins. TCRdb recomputed calls from the RT-PCR reads with MiXCR, one row per CDR3 protein. The sample lists under 7,500 distinct CDR3 sequences; roughly 84% were seen once. Sequencing was performed on T cells from blood (PBMCs), unsorted or a sorted subset (not recorded which), taken before or after yellow fever vaccination (not recorded which). The receptor set was obtained from a woman younger than 30 who received the yellow fever vaccine. CDR3s include the opening cysteine and the closing phenylalanine or tryptophan. The D gene is left open where the match is weak. Expanded clones get a size class; other rows say once, few or many, or leave the size out.

d_call j_call clone_size v_call cdr3_nt cdr3_aa
. TRBJ2-1 . TRBV7-9 TGTGCCAGCAGCTTAGGGGGCAACTACAATGAGCAGTTCTTC CASSLGGNYNEQFF
TRBD1 TRBJ2-7 . TRBV28 TGTGCCAGCAGTTCTCTCTTGGGACAGGCAACCTACGAGCAGTACTTC CASSSLLGQATYEQYF
. TRBJ2-1 . TRBV11-1 TGTGCCAGCAGCTTAGCAAGTCCATCGACAGCCTACAATGAGCAGTTCTTC CASSLASPSTAYNEQFF
TRBD2 TRBJ2-3 . TRBV20-1 TGCAGTGCTAGGGACCCCGGGACTAGCGGGGGTCCCCTCAAGACGCAGTATTTT CSARDPGTSGGPLKTQYF
. TRBJ2-3 . TRBV28 TGTGCCAGCAGCACTGGACTTAAGCCTAACACAGATACGCAGTATTTT CASSTGLKPNTDTQYF
. TRBJ2-5 . TRBV7-9 TGTGCCACCACTGGGGGAAAGGGGGTTCAAGAGACCCAGTACTTC CATTGGKGVQETQYF
. TRBJ2-1 . TRBV5-1 TGCGCCAGCAGCTTAGAGACTAGCTACAATGAGCAGTTCTTC CASSLETSYNEQFF
TRBD2 TRBJ2-2 few TRBV2 TGTGCCAGCAGTCGGACTAGCGGGGGCACCGGGGAGCTGTTTTTT CASSRTSGGTGELFF
TRBD1 TRBJ1-5 few TRBV28 TGTGCCAGCAGTTTATTAATCGGGACAGAGAGCAATCAGCCCCAGCATTTT CASSLLIGTESNQPQHF
TRBD2 TRBJ2-7 . TRBV2 TGTGCCAGCGAGACTAGCGGTACCTACGAGCAGTACTTC CASETSGTYEQYF
. TRBJ2-1 . TRBV29-1 TGCAGCGTTGATTGGGATGAGGGGTTGGATGAGCAGTTCTTC CSVDWDEGLDEQFF
TRBD2 TRBJ2-7 . TRBV4-1 TGCGCCAGCAGCCCTAGCGGGAGTTCCTACGAGCAGTACTTC CASSPSGSSYEQYF
TRBD1 TRBJ2-7 once TRBV4-1 TGCGCCAGCAGCCAAGTCGGGACAGGGGACTACGAGCAGTACTTC CASSQVGTGDYEQYF
TRBD1 TRBJ2-3 . TRBV5-6 TGTGCCAGCAGCTCGACAGGGGGCGAAAGCACAGATACGCAGTATTTT CASSSTGGESTDTQYF
TRBD2 TRBJ2-7 . TRBV20-1 TGCAGTGCTAGAGTTGTGGGGGCTAGCGGGTTCTCCTACGAGCAGTACTTC CSARVVGASGFSYEQYF
TRBD1 TRBJ1-1 once TRBV19 TGTGCCAGTAGTTCCGGACAGGGAGCTTTCTTT CASSSGQGAFF
TRBD2 TRBJ2-1 . TRBV11-1 TGTGCCAGCGGGGGGGAGGGGAGCTCCTACAATGAGCAGTTCTTC CASGGEGSSYNEQFF
TRBD2 TRBJ2-3 . TRBV7-9 TGTGCCAGCAGCGACCGACTAGCGGGGGGCACAGATACGCAGTATTTT CASSDRLAGGTDTQYF
. TRBJ1-5 . TRBV28 TGTGCCAGCAGTTTAAGGCACCCTACAGGACTCGGCAATCAGCCCCAGCATTTT CASSLRHPTGLGNQPQHF
TRBD2 TRBJ2-1 . TRBV11-1 TGTGCCAGCAGCTCCTTAGCGGGGGGGCCGCCCTTTGTGAATGAGCAGTTCTTC CASSSLAGGPPFVNEQFF
. TRBJ2-1 . TRBV19 TGTGCCAGTAGTATCCTCCTCACTACCTACAATGAGCAGTTCTTC CASSILLTTYNEQFF
TRBD1 TRBJ2-7 . TRBV6-1 TGTGCCAGCACGGACTTGAGGGGGCCCGAGCAGTACTTC CASTDLRGPEQYF
. TRBJ2-1 . TRBV19 TGTGCCAGCCGACAGTCCCTCTACAATGAGCAGTTCTTC CASRQSLYNEQFF
. TRBJ1-5 . TRBV9 TGTGCCAGCAGCGTAGGTAGCAATCAGCCCCAGCATTTT CASSVGSNQPQHF
. TRBJ2-7 . TRBV14 TGTGCCAGCAGCCCCTCTCACTACGAGCAGTACTTC CASSPSHYEQYF
. TRBJ1-1 . TRBV6-5 TGTGCCAGCAGTTACCCGGGGATAAACACTGAAGCTTTCTTT CASSYPGINTEAFF
. TRBJ2-3 . TRBV2 TGTGCCACCTTCCACCCAAGCACAGATACGCAGTATTTT CATFHPSTDTQYF
TRBD2 TRBJ2-1 . TRBV5-5 TGTGCCAGCAGCTTGAAGCGGGAGTCCTACAATGAGCAGTTCTTC CASSLKRESYNEQFF
. TRBJ2-1 . TRBV5-8 TGTGCCAGCAGCTTGGGGTCACTGTACAATGAGCAGTTCTTC CASSLGSLYNEQFF
. TRBJ2-1 . TRBV6-1 TGTGCCAGCAGACCCGTAGTGGGCTCCTACAATGAGCAGTTCTTC CASRPVVGSYNEQFF
. TRBJ1-1 once TRBV4-2 TGTGCCAGCAGCCAAGGTGTACAGGGAGGGAACACTGAAGCTTTCTTT CASSQGVQGGNTEAFF
. TRBJ1-1 . TRBV5-1 TGCGCCAGCAGCCCGGAGATCCGGACTGAAGCTTTCTTT CASSPEIRTEAFF
TRBD2 TRBJ2-1 . TRBV29-1 TGCAGCGGGCGACTAGCGGGAGAGCAGTTCTTC CSGRLAGEQFF
. TRBJ1-3 . TRBV14 TGTGCCAGCAGCCAAGATCTTTGGACAGCTGGAAACACCATATATTTT CASSQDLWTAGNTIYF
TRBD1 TRBJ2-7 . TRBV15 TGTGCCACCAGCTCTGGACAGGGGAGTTACGAGCAGTACTTC CATSSGQGSYEQYF
. TRBJ2-7 . TRBV4-2 TGTGCCAGCAGCCAAGATTTTGCACAGGGTTCCTACGAGCAGTACTTC CASSQDFAQGSYEQYF
TRBD2 TRBJ2-7 . TRBV29-1 TGCAGCATCGGGGGACTAGCGGGAGACGAGCAGTACTTC CSIGGLAGDEQYF
. TRBJ2-1 . TRBV12-3/TRBV12-4 TGTGCCAGCAGTTTTAGGGGTAACAATGAGCAGTTCTTC CASSFRGNNEQFF
. TRBJ2-3 . TRBV2 TGTGCCAGCAGTGAGGGCAGCCCAGATACGCAGTATTTT CASSEGSPDTQYF
. TRBJ1-1 . TRBV27 TGTGCCAGCAGTTTACTGCCGAACACTGAAGCTTTCTTT CASSLLPNTEAFF
. TRBJ2-3 . TRBV18 TGTGCCAGCTCGCTCGGGGAAGATACGCAGTATTTT CASSLGEDTQYF
. TRBJ1-2 . TRBV2 TGTGCCAGCAGTGAAGTAGACAGAGGCTACACCTTC CASSEVDRGYTF
. TRBJ2-1 . TRBV19 TGTGCCAGTAGTATAGCCGAGGGAAGGGAGCAGTTCTTC CASSIAEGREQFF
. TRBJ2-7 few TRBV11-2 TGTGCCAGCAGCCGAGTTGGGTACGAGCAGTACTTC CASSRVGYEQYF
. TRBJ2-2 . TRBV20-1 TGCAGTGCTAGAGAAGCCGGGGAGCTGTTTTTT CSAREAGELFF
TRBD1 TRBJ2-2 . TRBV12-3/TRBV12-4 TGTGCCAGCAGTTCTACAGGGGACACCGGGGAGCTGTTTTTT CASSSTGDTGELFF
. TRBJ2-3 . TRBV24-1 TGTGCCACCAGTGATTGGGGGGGCACAGATACGCAGTATTTT CATSDWGGTDTQYF
. TRBJ2-5 . TRBV11-3 TGTGCCAGCAGCCTAGACCTTCGGACGGAGACCCAGTACTTC CASSLDLRTETQYF
. TRBJ1-1 . TRBV21-1 TGTGCCAGCAGCCTACTGGGGGGGGGAGACGGTGGGACTGAAGCTTTCTTT CASSLLGGGDGGTEAFF
. TRBJ2-3 . TRBV2 TGTGCCAGCAGTCCAGAACCTACAGATACGCAGTATTTT CASSPEPTDTQYF
. TRBJ2-5 once TRBV19 TGTGCCAGTAAGGGAGGAGAGACCCAGTACTTC CASKGGETQYF
TRBD2 TRBJ2-1 . TRBV29-1 TGCAGCGTCGAAGTTGTCGGGAGGAGCTACAATGAGCAGTTCTTC CSVEVVGRSYNEQFF